This T cell receptor (beta chain) emerged from a study of PD-1 blockade in classical Hodgkin lymphoma. The CDR3 is made up of 15 amino acids. Germline assignment: CDR1 LGHNA and CDR2 YSLEER. The V and J ends lost 2 bases and 8 bases respectively, with 17 bases between them. Each patient experienced a relapse that followed autologous stem cell transplantation, and brentuximab vedotin exposure varied. Assay used: immunoSEQ multiplex PCR; TCRdb lists only in-frame clones, some missing. The sample gives about 76,000 clones, around nine tenths of which show up once; approximately 22% is in the top ten. This sample comprised peripheral blood mononuclear cells (PBMCs), obtained at baseline. The sequence was obtained from a human donor with classical Hodgkin lymphoma. V and J are TRBV4-3 and TRBJ2-3; D is unresolved. The CDR3 nucleotides read TGCGCCAGCAGCCAATTTCTTTTTGGTTACGGTACGCAGTATTTT. Translation gives CASSQFLFGYGTQYF.